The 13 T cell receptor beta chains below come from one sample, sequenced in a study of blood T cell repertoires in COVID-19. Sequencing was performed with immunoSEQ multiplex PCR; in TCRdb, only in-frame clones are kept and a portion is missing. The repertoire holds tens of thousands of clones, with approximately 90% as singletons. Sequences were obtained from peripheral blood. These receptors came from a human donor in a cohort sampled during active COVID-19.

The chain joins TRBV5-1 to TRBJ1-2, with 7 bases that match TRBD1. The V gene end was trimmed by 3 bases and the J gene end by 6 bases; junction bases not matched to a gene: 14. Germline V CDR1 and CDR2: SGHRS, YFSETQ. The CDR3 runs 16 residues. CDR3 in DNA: TGCGCCAGCAGCTACCGCCCCGAGACAGGGATGGATGGCTACACCTTC. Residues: CASSYRPETGMDGYTF.

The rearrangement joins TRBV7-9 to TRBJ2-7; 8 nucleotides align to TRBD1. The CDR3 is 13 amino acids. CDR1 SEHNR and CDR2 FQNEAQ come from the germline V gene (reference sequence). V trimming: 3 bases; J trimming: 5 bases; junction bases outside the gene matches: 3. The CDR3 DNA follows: TGTGCCAGCAGCTTGCAGGGGGCTAACGAGCAGTACTTC. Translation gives CASSLQGANEQYF.

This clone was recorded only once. In DNA form, the CDR3 reads TGTGCCAGCAGTCAACTAGCGACTTTCTCCTACAATGAGCAGTTCTTC. Translated, it gives CASSQLATFSYNEQFF. This sequence joins TRBV11-2 and TRBJ2-1, with TRBD2 matching over 7 bases. This CDR3 is 16 amino acids long. Losses at the gene ends were 6 bases for V and 0 bases for J; bases not matched to a gene: 8. Germline V gene lookup returns CDR1 SGHAT and CDR2 FQNNGV.

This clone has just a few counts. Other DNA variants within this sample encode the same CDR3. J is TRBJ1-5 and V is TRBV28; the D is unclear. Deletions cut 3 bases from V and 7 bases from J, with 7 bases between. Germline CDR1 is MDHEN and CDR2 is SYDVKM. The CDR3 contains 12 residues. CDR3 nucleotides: TGTGCCAGCAGTTTTTCAGGCCAGCCCCAGCATTTT. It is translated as CASSFSGQPQHF. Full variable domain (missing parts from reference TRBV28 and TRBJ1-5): DVKVTQSSRYLVKRTGEKVFLECVQDMDHENMFWYRQDPGLGLRLIYFSYDVKMKEKGDIPEGYSVSREKKERFSLILESASTNQTSMYLCASSFSGQPQHFGDGTRLSIL.

The CDR3 nucleotides are TGTGCCAGCACCTTTAGGCGAGGAGCCCTCTGGTACAATGAGCAGTTCTTC. Encoded protein: CASTFRRGALWYNEQFF. The V and J genes are TRBV5-4 and TRBJ2-1; D gene unclear. The V gene lost 6 bases and the J gene lost 4 bases, with 23 bases spanning the gap. Germline-derived CDR1 and CDR2 are SGHNT and YYREEE (reference sequence). This CDR3 region has 17 residues. The full variable domain, completed using reference TRBV5-4 and TRBJ2-1, is ETGVTQSPTHLIKTRGQQVTLRCSSQSGHNTVSWYQQALGQGPQFIFQYYREEENGRGNFPPRFSGLQFPNYSSELNVNALELDDSALYLCASTFRRGALWYNEQFFGPGTRLTVL.

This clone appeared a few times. As DNA, the CDR3 is TGTGCCAGCAGCTCCTGGACAGGGAGCAACTATGGCTACACCTTC. Protein product: CASSSWTGSNYGYTF. The rearrangement uses TRBV7-2 and TRBJ1-2; 8 bases fit TRBD1. Germline V gene sequence: CDR1 SGHTA, CDR2 FQGNSA. The length of the CDR3 is 15 residues. The V segment lost 4 bases and the J segment 2 bases; nucleotides outside the gene matches: 6.

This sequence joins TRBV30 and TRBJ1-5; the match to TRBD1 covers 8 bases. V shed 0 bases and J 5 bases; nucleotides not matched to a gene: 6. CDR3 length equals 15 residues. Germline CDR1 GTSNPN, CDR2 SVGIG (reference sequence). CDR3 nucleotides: TGTGCCTGGAGTGTATTGGACAGGGCAGATCAGCCCCAGCATTTT. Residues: CAWSVLDRADQPQHF.

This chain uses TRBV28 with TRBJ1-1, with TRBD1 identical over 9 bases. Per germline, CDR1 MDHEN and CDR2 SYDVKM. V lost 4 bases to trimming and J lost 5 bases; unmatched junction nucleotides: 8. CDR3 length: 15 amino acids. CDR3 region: CASSSTGGAETEAFF. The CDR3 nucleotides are TGTGCCAGCAGTTCTACAGGGGGCGCAGAGACTGAAGCTTTCTTT.

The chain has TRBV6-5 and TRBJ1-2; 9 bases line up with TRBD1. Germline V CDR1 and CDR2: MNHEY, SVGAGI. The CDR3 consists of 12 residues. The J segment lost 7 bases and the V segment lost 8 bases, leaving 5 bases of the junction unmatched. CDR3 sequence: CASSGQGRGYTF. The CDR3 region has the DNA TGTGCCAGCTCGGGACAGGGTCGTGGCTACACCTTC.

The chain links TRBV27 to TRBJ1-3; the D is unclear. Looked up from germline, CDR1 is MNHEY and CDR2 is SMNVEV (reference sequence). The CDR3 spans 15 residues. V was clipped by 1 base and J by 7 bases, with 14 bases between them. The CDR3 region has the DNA TGTGCCAGCAGTTTATATGTGCGGGTACGGAACACCATATATTTT. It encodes CASSLYVRVRNTIYF.

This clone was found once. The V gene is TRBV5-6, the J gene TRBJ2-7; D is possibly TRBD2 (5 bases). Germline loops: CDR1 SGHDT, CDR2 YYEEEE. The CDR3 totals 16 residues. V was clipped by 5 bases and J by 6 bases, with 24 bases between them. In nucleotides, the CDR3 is TGTGCCAGCAGTCCCCTTTCCCCGGGGTCGCTTTTCGAGCAGTACTTC. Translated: CASSPLSPGSLFEQYF.

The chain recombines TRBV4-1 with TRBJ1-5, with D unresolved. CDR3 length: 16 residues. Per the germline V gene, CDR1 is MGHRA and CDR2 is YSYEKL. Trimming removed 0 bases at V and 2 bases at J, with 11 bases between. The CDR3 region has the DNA TGCGCCAGCAGCCAAGATGGCGGGATCGGCAATCAGCCCCAGCATTTT. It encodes CASSQDGGIGNQPQHF.

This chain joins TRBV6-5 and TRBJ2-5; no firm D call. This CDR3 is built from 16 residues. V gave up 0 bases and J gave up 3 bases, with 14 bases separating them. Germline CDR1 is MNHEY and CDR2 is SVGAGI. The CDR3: CASSYSILQAEETQYF. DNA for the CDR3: TGTGCCAGCAGTTACTCGATCCTGCAGGCCGAAGAGACCCAGTACTTC.